Listed below are T cell receptor beta chains from one sample, sequenced in a study of graft-versus-host responses after intestinal transplantation. This table comes from immunoSEQ multiplex PCR, and its TCRdb copy is limited to in-frame clones, with some not included. The top ten hold approximately 0.32% of the sample, which has roughly 90,000 clones, under 95% seen once. No antigen has been identified for these receptors. The specimen was unstimulated CD4+ T cells sorted from spleen or lymph node cells, collected before transplant. The receptors originated from a human donor who was the organ donor for an intestinal transplant. The CDR3 runs from the conserved cysteine through the conserved F or W. The D gene is left open where the match is weak.

>.|TRBV5-4|TRBJ2-7
TGTGCCAGCAGTTTGCTCAACGGAGGGGTCGAGCAGTACTTC
CASSLLNGGVEQYF
>.|TRBV27|TRBJ1-1
TGTGCCAGCACCTCGACATTGGGTACTGAAGCTTTCTTT
CASTSTLGTEAFF
>.|TRBV14|TRBJ2-2
TGTGCCAGCAGCCAATTATACACCGGGGAGCTGTTTTTT
CASSQLYTGELFF
>.|TRBV28|TRBJ2-7
TGTGCCAGCAGTTTTGGGGGGAAGCCATACGAGCAGTACTTC
CASSFGGKPYEQYF
>.|TRBV11-3|TRBJ2-7
TGTGCCAGCAGCTCTGGTTTCTTGCGGGGAGGTGCCGAGCAGTACTTC
CASSSGFLRGGAEQYF
>TRBD1|TRBV6-1|TRBJ2-7
TGTGCCAGCTCAGAAACCGGGACAGACCTCTACGAGCAGTACTTC
CASSETGTDLYEQYF
>.|TRBV15|TRBJ2-5
TGTGCCACCAGCACCAGTGGCAGGGGTGAGACCCAGTACTTC
CATSTSGRGETQYF
>.|TRBV6-1|TRBJ2-1
TGTGCCAGCAGTGATCGAGGGCCCTCCGGCAATGAGCAGTTCTTC
CASSDRGPSGNEQFF
>TRBD1|TRBV6-5|TRBJ2-7
TGTGCCAGCACTCCGGGACAGGGGACCTACGAGCAGTACTTC
CASTPGQGTYEQYF
>TRBD2|TRBV7-6|TRBJ2-7
TGTGCCAGCGGAAAGAGCGGGGGGGCCGGCGAGCAGTACTTC
CASGKSGGAGEQYF
>TRBD1|TRBV29-1|TRBJ1-2
TGCAGCGTTGCTTCGGGACAGCCAAACTATGGCTACACCTTC
CSVASGQPNYGYTF
>.|TRBV10-3|TRBJ1-1
TGTGCCATCAACTCGAGGGAGAACACTGAAGCTTTCTTT
CAINSRENTEAFF
>.|TRBV6-5|TRBJ1-2
TGTGCCAGCAGCCCCATCGACACTTCTTCCCATGGCTACACCTTC
CASSPIDTSSHGYTF
>TRBD1|TRBV6-5|TRBJ1-1
TGTGCCAGCAGTTTAACGGACAGGGCCCAAGAAGCTTTCTTT
CASSLTDRAQEAFF
>TRBD1|TRBV7-6|TRBJ1-3
TGTGCCAGCAGCACCGGGACAGGGAGGACTGGAAACACCATATATTTT
CASSTGTGRTGNTIYF
>.|TRBV12-5|TRBJ2-1
TGTGCTAGTGGTTCAAGCGGCCAGCCCAATGAGCAGTTCTTC
CASGSSGQPNEQFF
>TRBD1|TRBV7-9|TRBJ2-1
TGTGCCAGCAGCTTAGGGCCCGGGACAGGGGTTTACAATGAGCAGTTCTTC
CASSLGPGTGVYNEQFF
>.|TRBV7-9|TRBJ2-2
TGTGCCAGCAGCTTAGTGGAGGGCGGGGAGCTGTTTTTT
CASSLVEGGELFF
>.|TRBV10-1|TRBJ2-3
TGCGCCAGCAGTGATTTTGACTTGACAGATACGCAGTATTTT
CASSDFDLTDTQYF
>TRBD2|TRBV10-2|TRBJ2-3
TGCGCCAGCACGTTTCTAGCGGGAGCAGATACGCAGTATTTT
CASTFLAGADTQYF
>TRBD1|TRBV25-1|TRBJ2-7
TGTGCCAGCAGGGGACAGGCGCCTGACCCCTACGAGCAGTACTTC
CASRGQAPDPYEQYF
>TRBD2|TRBV13|TRBJ2-3
TGTGCCAGCAGCTCACCCGGGGGGGCGGCTACAGATACGCAGTATTTT
CASSSPGGAATDTQYF
>.|TRBV30|TRBJ2-4
TGTGCCTGGAGTCTCCCCCCTCAAAACATTCAGTACTTC
CAWSLPPQNIQYF